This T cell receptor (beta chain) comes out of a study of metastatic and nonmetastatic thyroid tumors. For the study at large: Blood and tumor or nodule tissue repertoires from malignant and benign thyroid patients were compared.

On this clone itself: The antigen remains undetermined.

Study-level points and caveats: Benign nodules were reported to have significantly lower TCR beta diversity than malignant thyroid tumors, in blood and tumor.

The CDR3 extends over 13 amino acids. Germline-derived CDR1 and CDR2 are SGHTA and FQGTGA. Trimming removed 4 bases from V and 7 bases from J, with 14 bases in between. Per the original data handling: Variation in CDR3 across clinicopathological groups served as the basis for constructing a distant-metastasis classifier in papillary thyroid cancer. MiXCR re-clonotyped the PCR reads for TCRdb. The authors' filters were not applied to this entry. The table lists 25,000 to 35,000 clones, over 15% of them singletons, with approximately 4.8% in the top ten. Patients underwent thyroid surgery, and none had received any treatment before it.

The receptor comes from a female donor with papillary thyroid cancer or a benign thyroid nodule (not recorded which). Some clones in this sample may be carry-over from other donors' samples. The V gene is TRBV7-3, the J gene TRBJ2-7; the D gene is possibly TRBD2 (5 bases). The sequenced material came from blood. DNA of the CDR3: TGTGCCAGCAGCTCAAATGGGCGAGGGGAGCAGTACTTC. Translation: CASSSNGRGEQYF. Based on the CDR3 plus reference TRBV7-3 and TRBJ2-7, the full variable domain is GAGVSQTPSNKVTEKGKYVELRCDPISGHTALYWYRQSLGQGPEFLIYFQGTGAADDSGLPNDRFFAVRPEGSVSTLKIQRTERGDSAVYLCASSSNGRGEQYFGPGTRLTVT.